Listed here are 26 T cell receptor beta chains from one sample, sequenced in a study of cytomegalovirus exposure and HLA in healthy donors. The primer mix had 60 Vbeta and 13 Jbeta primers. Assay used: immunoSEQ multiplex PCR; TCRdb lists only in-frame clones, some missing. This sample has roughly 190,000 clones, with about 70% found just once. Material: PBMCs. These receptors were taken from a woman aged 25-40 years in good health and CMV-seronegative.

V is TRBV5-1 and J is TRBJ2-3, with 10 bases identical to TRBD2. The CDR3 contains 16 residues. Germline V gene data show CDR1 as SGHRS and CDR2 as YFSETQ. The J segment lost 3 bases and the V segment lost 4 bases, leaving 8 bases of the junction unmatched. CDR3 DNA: TGCGCCAGCAGCCCTGGTAGCGGGGGGCCTACAGATACGCAGTATTTT. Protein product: CASSPGSGGPTDTQYF. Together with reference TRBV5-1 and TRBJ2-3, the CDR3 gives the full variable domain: KAGVTQTPRYLIKTRGQQVTLSCSPISGHRSVSWYQQTPGQGLQFLFEYFSETQRNKGNFPGRFSGRQFSNSRSEMNVSTLELGDSALYLCASSPGSGGPTDTQYFGPGTRLTVL.

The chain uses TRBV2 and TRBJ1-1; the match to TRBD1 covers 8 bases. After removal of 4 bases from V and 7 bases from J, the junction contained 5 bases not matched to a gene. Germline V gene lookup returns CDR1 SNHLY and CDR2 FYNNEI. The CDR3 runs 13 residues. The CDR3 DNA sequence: TGTGCCAGCAGTGGCCCAGACAGGGGTGAAGCTTTCTTT. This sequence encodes CASSGPDRGEAFF.

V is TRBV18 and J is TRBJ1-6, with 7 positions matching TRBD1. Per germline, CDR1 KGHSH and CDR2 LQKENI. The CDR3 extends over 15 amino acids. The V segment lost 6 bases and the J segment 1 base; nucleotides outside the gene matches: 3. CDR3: CASSRQGSYNSPLHF. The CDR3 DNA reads TGTGCCAGCTCCAGACAGGGATCCTATAATTCACCCCTCCACTTT.

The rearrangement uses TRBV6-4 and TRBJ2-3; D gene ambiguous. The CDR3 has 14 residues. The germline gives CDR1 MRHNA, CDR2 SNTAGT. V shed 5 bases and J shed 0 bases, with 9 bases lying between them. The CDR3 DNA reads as TGTGCCAGCAGTCTGGCGGATAGCACAGATACGCAGTATTTT. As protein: CASSLADSTDTQYF.

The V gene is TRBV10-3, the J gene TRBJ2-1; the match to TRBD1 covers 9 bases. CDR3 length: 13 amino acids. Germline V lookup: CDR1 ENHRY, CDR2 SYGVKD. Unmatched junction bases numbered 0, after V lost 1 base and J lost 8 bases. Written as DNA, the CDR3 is TGTGCCATCAGTGAGTGGACAGGGGATGAGCAGTTCTTC. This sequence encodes CAISEWTGDEQFF.

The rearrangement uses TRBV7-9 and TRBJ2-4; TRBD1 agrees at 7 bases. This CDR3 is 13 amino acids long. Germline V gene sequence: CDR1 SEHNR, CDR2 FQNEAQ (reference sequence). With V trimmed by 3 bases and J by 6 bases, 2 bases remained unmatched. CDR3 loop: CASSFGQANIQYF. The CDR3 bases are TGTGCCAGCAGCTTCGGACAGGCAAACATTCAGTACTTC.

The CDR3 nucleotides are TGCGCCAGCAGAAACCGGGACTTAAACATCTCCTACAATGAGCAGTTCTTC. It codes for CASRNRDLNISYNEQFF. The V call is TRBV5-1, the J call TRBJ2-1, with D maybe TRBD2 (6 bases). Trimming took off 5 bases at V and 0 bases at J, with 18 bases between the two ends. This CDR3 is 17 amino acids long. Germline V gene lookup returns CDR1 SGHRS and CDR2 YFSETQ.

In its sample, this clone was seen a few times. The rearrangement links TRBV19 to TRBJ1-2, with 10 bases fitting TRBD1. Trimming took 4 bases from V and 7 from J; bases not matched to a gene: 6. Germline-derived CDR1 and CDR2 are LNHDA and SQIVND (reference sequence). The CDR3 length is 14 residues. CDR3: CASSTGTGAGGYTF. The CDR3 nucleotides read TGTGCCAGTAGTACCGGGACAGGGGCGGGTGGCTACACCTTC.

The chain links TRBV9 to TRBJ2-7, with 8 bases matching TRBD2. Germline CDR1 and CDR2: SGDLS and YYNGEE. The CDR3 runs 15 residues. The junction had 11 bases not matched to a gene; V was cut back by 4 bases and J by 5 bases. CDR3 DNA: TGTGCCAGCAGCTCTACGGGGGGGAGTAATCACGAGCAGTACTTC. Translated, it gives CASSSTGGSNHEQYF.

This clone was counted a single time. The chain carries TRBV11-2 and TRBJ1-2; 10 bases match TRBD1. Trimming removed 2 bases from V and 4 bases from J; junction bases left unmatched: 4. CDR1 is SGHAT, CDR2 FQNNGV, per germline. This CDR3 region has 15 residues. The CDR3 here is CASSLRWDRGYGYTF. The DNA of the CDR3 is TGTGCCAGCAGCTTACGATGGGACAGGGGCTATGGCTACACCTTC.

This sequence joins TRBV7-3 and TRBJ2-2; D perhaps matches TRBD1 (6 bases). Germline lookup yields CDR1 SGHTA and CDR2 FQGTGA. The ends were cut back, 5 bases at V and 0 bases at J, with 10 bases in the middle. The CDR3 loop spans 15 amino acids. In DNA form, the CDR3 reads TGTGCCAGCAGCAGGCAGGGGACGAACACCGGGGAGCTGTTTTTT. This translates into CASSRQGTNTGELFF.

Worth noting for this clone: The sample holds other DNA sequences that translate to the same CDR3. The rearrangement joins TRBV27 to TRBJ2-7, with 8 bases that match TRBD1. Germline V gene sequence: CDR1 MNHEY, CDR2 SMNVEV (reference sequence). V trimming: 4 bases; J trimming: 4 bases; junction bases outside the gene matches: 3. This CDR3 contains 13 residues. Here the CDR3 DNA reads TGTGCCAGCAGTTCCCAGGGGGCGTACGAGCAGTACTTC. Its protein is CASSSQGAYEQYF.

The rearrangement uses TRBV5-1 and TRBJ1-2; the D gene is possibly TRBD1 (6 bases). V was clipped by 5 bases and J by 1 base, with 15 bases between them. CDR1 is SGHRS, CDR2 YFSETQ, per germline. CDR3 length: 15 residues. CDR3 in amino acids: CASRPAGTLNYGYTF. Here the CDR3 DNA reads TGCGCCAGCAGACCTGCCGGGACACTTAACTATGGCTACACCTTC.

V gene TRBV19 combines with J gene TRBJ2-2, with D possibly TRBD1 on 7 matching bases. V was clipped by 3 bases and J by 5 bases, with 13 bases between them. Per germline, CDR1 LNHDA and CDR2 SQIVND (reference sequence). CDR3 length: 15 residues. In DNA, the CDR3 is TGTGCCAGTAGTATCGCAGGGGGGCCGACCGGGGAGCTGTTTTTT. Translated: CASSIAGGPTGELFF. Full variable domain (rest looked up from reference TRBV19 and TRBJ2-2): DGGITQSPKYLFRKEGQNVTLSCEQNLNHDAMYWYRQDPGQGLRLIYYSQIVNDFQKGDIAEGYSVSREKKESFPLTVTSAQKNPTAFYLCASSIAGGPTGELFFGEGSRLTVL.

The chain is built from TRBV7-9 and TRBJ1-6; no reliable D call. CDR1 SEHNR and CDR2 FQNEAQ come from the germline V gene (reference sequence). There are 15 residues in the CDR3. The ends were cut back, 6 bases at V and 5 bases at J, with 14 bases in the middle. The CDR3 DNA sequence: TGTGCCAGCAGGTTGAATGAGGGAAATAATTCACCCCTCCACTTT. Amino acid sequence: CASRLNEGNNSPLHF.

CDR3 region: CAWSWRGDTEAFF. The DNA of the CDR3 is TGTGCCTGGAGCTGGAGGGGTGACACTGAAGCTTTCTTT. V and J are TRBV30 and TRBJ1-1, with D possibly TRBD1 on 5 matching bases. V was trimmed by 3 bases and J by 3 bases, leaving 11 bases between them. Germline V CDR1 and CDR2: GTSNPN, SVGIG (reference sequence). The CDR3 runs 13 residues.

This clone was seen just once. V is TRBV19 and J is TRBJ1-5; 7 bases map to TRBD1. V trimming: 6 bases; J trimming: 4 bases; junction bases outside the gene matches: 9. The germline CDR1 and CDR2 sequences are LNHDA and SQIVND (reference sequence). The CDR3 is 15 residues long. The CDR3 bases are TGTGCCAGTAGCTTGCCCGGGACAGTAAATCAGCCCCAGCATTTT. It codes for CASSLPGTVNQPQHF.

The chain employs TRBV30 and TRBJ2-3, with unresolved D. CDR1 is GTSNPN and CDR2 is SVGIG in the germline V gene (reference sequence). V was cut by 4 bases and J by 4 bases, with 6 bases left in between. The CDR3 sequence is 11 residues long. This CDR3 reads CAWNRADTQYF. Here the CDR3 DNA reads TGTGCCTGGAATCGGGCAGATACGCAGTATTTT.

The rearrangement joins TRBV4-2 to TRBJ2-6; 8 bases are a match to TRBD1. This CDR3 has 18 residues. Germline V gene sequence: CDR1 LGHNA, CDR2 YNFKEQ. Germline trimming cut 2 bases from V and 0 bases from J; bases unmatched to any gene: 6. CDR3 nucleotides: TGTGCCAGCAGCCAACCACCGGGACAGGCCTCTGGGGCCAACGTCCTGACTTTC. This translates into CASSQPPGQASGANVLTF.

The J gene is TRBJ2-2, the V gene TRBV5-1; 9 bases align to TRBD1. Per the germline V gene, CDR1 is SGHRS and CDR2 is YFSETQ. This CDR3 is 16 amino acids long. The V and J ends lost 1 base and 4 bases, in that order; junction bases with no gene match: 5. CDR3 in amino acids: CASSLMGQGATGELFF. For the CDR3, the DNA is TGCGCCAGCAGCTTGATGGGACAGGGTGCCACCGGGGAGCTGTTTTTT. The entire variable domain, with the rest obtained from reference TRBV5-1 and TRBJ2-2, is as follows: KAGVTQTPRYLIKTRGQQVTLSCSPISGHRSVSWYQQTPGQGLQFLFEYFSETQRNKGNFPGRFSGRQFSNSRSEMNVSTLELGDSALYLCASSLMGQGATGELFFGEGSRLTVL.

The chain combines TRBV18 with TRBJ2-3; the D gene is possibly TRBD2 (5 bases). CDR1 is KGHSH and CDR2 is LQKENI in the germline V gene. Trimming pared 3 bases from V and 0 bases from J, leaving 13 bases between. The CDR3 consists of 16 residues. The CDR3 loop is CASSPKSGTSTDTQYF. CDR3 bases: TGTGCCAGCTCACCGAAAAGCGGCACTAGCACAGATACGCAGTATTTT. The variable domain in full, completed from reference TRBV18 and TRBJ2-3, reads NAGVMQNPRHLVRRRGQEARLRCSPMKGHSHVYWYRQLPEEGLKFMVYLQKENIIDESGMPKERFSAEFPKEGPSILRIQQVVRGDSAAYFCASSPKSGTSTDTQYFGPGTRLTVL.

The CDR3 DNA reads as TGTGCCAGCAGCTTCCTCGACAGGGGGCGAAATGAAAAACTGTTTTTT. Protein sequence: CASSFLDRGRNEKLFF. This rearrangement joins TRBV13 to TRBJ1-4, with 10 bases that match TRBD1. This CDR3 spans 16 amino acids. V dropped 3 bases and J dropped 5; count of bases not matched to a gene: 6. Per the germline V gene, CDR1 is PRHDT and CDR2 is FYEKMQ (reference sequence).

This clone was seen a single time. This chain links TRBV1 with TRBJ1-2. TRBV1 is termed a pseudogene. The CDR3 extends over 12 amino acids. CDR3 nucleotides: TGCACCAGCAGCCATGAGGGTGAAGGCTACACCTTC. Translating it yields CTSSHEGEGYTF.

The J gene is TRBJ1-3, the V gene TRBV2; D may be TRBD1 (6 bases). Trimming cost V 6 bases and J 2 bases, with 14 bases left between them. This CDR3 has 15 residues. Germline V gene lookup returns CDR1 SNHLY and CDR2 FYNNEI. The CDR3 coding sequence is TGTGCCAGCAGGGACACAGGGTTAACTGGAAACACCATATATTTT. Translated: CASRDTGLTGNTIYF.

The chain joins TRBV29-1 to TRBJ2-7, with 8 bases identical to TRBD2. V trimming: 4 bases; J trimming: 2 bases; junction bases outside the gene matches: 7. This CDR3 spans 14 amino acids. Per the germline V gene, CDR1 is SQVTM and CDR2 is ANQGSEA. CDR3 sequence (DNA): TGCAGCGTTGGGTTGATAGCGGGAACCTACGAGCAGTACTTC. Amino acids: CSVGLIAGTYEQYF.

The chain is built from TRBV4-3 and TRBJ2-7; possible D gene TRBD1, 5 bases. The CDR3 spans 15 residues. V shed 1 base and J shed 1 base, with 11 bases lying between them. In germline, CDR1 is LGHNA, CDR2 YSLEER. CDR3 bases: TGCGCCAGCAGCCAAGTGGGCGCAGGGTCCTACGAGCAGTACTTC. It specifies CASSQVGAGSYEQYF.